Following are 23 T cell receptor beta chains from one sample sequenced in a study of control samples from healthy donors and cancer patients. Repertoires were generated with immunoSEQ multiplex PCR, while TCRdb's copy carries only in-frame clones and drops some. The table lists fewer than 30,000 clones, 87% of them singletons. The sequenced material came from PBMCs. The receptors stem from a woman in her 40s with lung cancer.

V is TRBV24-1 and J is TRBJ1-2, with 8 bases lining up with TRBD1. The CDR3 is 14 amino acids. The V gene end was trimmed by 3 bases and the J gene end by 3 bases; junction bases not matched to a gene: 2. Germline V CDR1 and CDR2: KGHDR, SFDVKD. This CDR3 reads CATSDPTGDYGYTF. DNA of the CDR3: TGTGCCACCAGTGATCCGACAGGGGACTATGGCTACACCTTC.

In this sample, this clone turned up a few times. The J gene is TRBJ1-2, the V gene TRBV30; 9 bases fit TRBD1. This CDR3 has 14 amino acids. The germline V gene encodes CDR1 GTSNPN and CDR2 SVGIG (reference sequence). The ends lost 2 bases at V and 7 bases at J; junction bases unmatched: 8. This CDR3 reads CAWSFRDREIGYTF. The CDR3 coding sequence is TGTGCCTGGAGTTTCCGGGACAGGGAAATTGGCTACACCTTC.

This clone was recorded once. This sequence joins TRBV28 and TRBJ1-4; 11 bases align to TRBD1. The CDR3 consists of 16 residues. Germline V CDR1 and CDR2: MDHEN, SYDVKM. V shed 5 bases and J 7 bases; nucleotides not matched to a gene: 9. Here the CDR3 reads CASSPNPGTGGEKLFF. CDR3 DNA: TGTGCCAGCAGTCCGAATCCCGGGACAGGGGGTGAAAAACTGTTTTTT.

The genes are TRBV6-1 and TRBJ1-1, with D perhaps matching TRBD1 (6 bases). Deletions cut 3 bases from V and 0 bases from J, with 11 bases between. The CDR3 has 15 amino acids. Germline loops: CDR1 MNHNS, CDR2 SASEGT. CDR3 DNA sequence: TGTGCCAGCAGTGATAGGGGGGGGATGAACACTGAAGCTTTCTTT. Residues: CASSDRGGMNTEAFF.

The rearrangement uses TRBV21-1 and TRBJ2-1; the DNA was not compared with TRBD2, the D call given in the table. TRBV21-1 has pseudogene status. The CDR3 length is 12 residues. The CDR3 nucleotides read TGTGCCAGCAGCACTATATACAATGAGCAGTTCTTC. Its protein is CASSTIYNEQFF.

This sequence joins TRBV5-4 and TRBJ2-3; 8 nucleotides match TRBD1. There are 14 residues in the CDR3. Germline trimming cut 3 bases from V and 4 bases from J; bases unmatched to any gene: 4. Germline V gene data show CDR1 as SGHNT and CDR2 as YYREEE (reference sequence). CDR3 loop: CASSSRTGSDTQYF. The CDR3 bases are TGTGCCAGCAGCTCCAGGACAGGGTCAGATACGCAGTATTTT.

J is TRBJ2-1 and V is TRBV24-1; D may be TRBD1 or TRBD2 (6 bases each). The length of the CDR3 is 14 residues. Germline CDR1 KGHDR, CDR2 SFDVKD. V dropped 0 bases and J dropped 7 bases, with 9 bases sitting between them. CDR3 sequence: CATSDLGGHNEQFF. The CDR3 DNA reads as TGTGCCACCAGTGATTTGGGGGGGCATAATGAGCAGTTCTTC.

The genes are TRBV27 and TRBJ1-1, with 7 bases that match TRBD1. Trimming cost V 4 bases and J 10 bases; bases outside gene matches: 9. The CDR3 totals 13 residues. Germline CDR1 and CDR2: MNHEY and SMNVEV (reference sequence). The CDR3 bases are TGTGCCAGCAGTTCCGGACAGGCCTGGGCAGCTTTCTTT. It codes for CASSSGQAWAAFF.

This chain uses TRBV7-7 with TRBJ1-5; the match to TRBD1 covers 7 bases. V lost 5 bases and J lost 1; bases outside the gene matches: 5. The CDR3 consists of 15 residues. Per germline, CDR1 SSHAT and CDR2 FNYEAQ (reference sequence). CDR3: CASSPRGDSNQPQHF. DNA of the CDR3: TGTGCCAGCAGCCCCAGGGGGGACAGCAATCAGCCCCAGCATTTT.

In this sample, this clone turned up a few times. The V call is TRBV5-4, the J call TRBJ1-1; no definite D call. Between the trimmed V and J ends, which lost 2 bases and 1 base, there was a span of 9 bases. The CDR3 totals 14 residues. The germline V gene encodes CDR1 SGHNT and CDR2 YYREEE (reference sequence). The CDR3 nucleotides read TGTGCCAGCAGCTTCGCGATGGGGAACACTGAAGCTTTCTTT. It translates to CASSFAMGNTEAFF.

This sequence joins TRBV30 and TRBJ1-2; D gene unclear. CDR3 length equals 12 residues. The V end lost 6 bases, the J end lost 5 bases, and 13 bases lay between the germline ends. Germline V gene data show CDR1 as GTSNPN and CDR2 as SVGIG (reference sequence). The CDR3 reads CACDPGGYGYTF. The CDR3, as DNA: TGTGCCTGTGACCCCGGCGGTTATGGCTACACCTTC.

The V call is TRBV4-1, the J call TRBJ2-1; tentatively, D is TRBD1 (7 bases). Trimming shortened V by 0 bases and J by 9 bases, and 18 bases separated the two germline ends. CDR3 length equals 16 residues. Germline V gene data show CDR1 as MGHRA and CDR2 as YSYEKL. The CDR3 bases are TGCGCCAGCAGCCAAGACCCTGGGGTGCAGGGGGGTGAGCAGTTCTTC. The encoded protein is CASSQDPGVQGGEQFF.

The V call is TRBV30, the J call TRBJ1-1, with D uncertain. Trimming took 2 bases from V and 1 from J, leaving 11 bases between them. The CDR3 runs 14 residues. Germline V gene sequence: CDR1 GTSNPN, CDR2 SVGIG (reference sequence). CDR3 loop: CAWSPFGRNTEAFF. The CDR3 DNA is TGTGCCTGGAGTCCTTTTGGTCGGAACACTGAAGCTTTCTTT. The full variable domain, with the rest looked up from reference TRBV30 and TRBJ1-1, is SQTIHQWPATLVQPVGSPLSLECTVEGTSNPNLYWYRQAAGRGLQLLFYSVGIGQISSEVPQNLSASRPQDRQFILSSKKLLLSDSGFYLCAWSPFGRNTEAFFGQGTRLTVV.

The chain links TRBV27 to TRBJ2-2; weak D call: TRBD1 (6 bases). CDR1 is MNHEY and CDR2 is SMNVEV in the germline V gene (reference sequence). V shed 9 bases and J shed 6 bases, with 8 bases lying between them. The CDR3 runs 11 residues. This CDR3 reads CASTGSGELFF. DNA of the CDR3: TGTGCCAGTACAGGGTCCGGGGAGCTGTTTTTT.

This clone was seen a handful of times. CDR3 in DNA: TGTGCCATCAGTGATCGGCAGCTGAACTCGCCCTATGGCTACACCTTC. It encodes CAISDRQLNSPYGYTF. The chain joins TRBV10-3 to TRBJ1-2; the D is unclear. CDR3 length equals 16 residues. V was clipped by 3 bases and J by 4 bases, with 18 bases between them. Germline values: CDR1 ENHRY, CDR2 SYGVKD.

J is TRBJ1-2 and V is TRBV7-9; D gene ambiguous. The germline V gene has CDR1 SEHNR and CDR2 FQNEAQ (reference sequence). The CDR3 is 13 residues long. V was cut by 5 bases and J by 4 bases, with 11 bases left in between. The CDR3 region is CASSPSGFYGYTF. CDR3 sequence (DNA): TGTGCCAGCAGCCCCTCAGGATTCTATGGCTACACCTTC.

The J gene is TRBJ1-1, the V gene TRBV5-6; the D gene is possibly TRBD1 (5 bases). V was cut by 5 bases and J by 5 bases, with 16 bases left in between. CDR3 length: 14 amino acids. CDR1 SGHDT and CDR2 YYEEEE come from the germline V gene. CDR3 region: CASRADSLRTEAFF. The CDR3 region has the DNA TGTGCCAGCAGGGCAGACAGCCTTAGGACTGAAGCTTTCTTT.

V gene TRBV11-2 combines with J gene TRBJ1-1, with D perhaps matching TRBD1 (6 bases). V lost 5 bases, J lost 5 bases, and 18 bases lay in between. The CDR3 runs 15 residues. Germline CDR1 and CDR2: SGHAT and FQNNGV. The CDR3 nucleotides are TGTGCCAGCAGCGACAGGCTGGGTAGGAGGACTGAAGCTTTCTTT. It translates to CASSDRLGRRTEAFF.

This sequence joins TRBV30 and TRBJ2-7; TRBD2 matches at 7 bases. This CDR3 has 15 residues. Trimming at V came to 2 bases and at J to 6 bases, leaving 13 bases not matched to a gene. Looked up from germline, CDR1 is GTSNPN and CDR2 is SVGIG (reference sequence). This CDR3 is CAWSKSTGGASEQYF. The CDR3 nucleotides are TGTGCCTGGAGTAAGTCGACGGGAGGAGCCTCCGAGCAGTACTTC.

This chain uses TRBV28 with TRBJ2-7; 9 bases fit TRBD1. The ends lost 6 bases at V and 1 base at J; junction bases unmatched: 7. The CDR3 totals 15 residues. Germline-derived CDR1 and CDR2 are MDHEN and SYDVKM. The CDR3 loop is CASRIDRGFSYEQYF. The CDR3 region has the DNA TGTGCCAGCAGAATCGACAGGGGGTTTTCCTACGAGCAGTACTTC.

CDR3 sequence: CASSLGASPQETQYF. The CDR3 bases are TGTGCCAGCAGCTTGGGGGCTAGCCCACAAGAGACCCAGTACTTC. The rearrangement uses TRBV5-4 and TRBJ2-5, with TRBD2 as a possible D gene (5 bases). The CDR3 totals 15 residues. Trimming removed 0 bases at V and 2 bases at J, with 11 bases between. Per germline, CDR1 SGHNT and CDR2 YYREEE (reference sequence).

This clone occurred once. CDR3 residues: CASSLLEVGTDTQYF. In nucleotides, the CDR3 is TGTGCCAGCAGCTTGTTAGAGGTCGGGACAGATACGCAGTATTTT. The chain has TRBV5-6 and TRBJ2-3; D call uncertain. The CDR3 totals 15 residues. The germline CDR1 and CDR2 sequences are SGHDT and YYEEEE. Trimming pared 1 base from V and 3 bases from J, leaving 12 bases between.

J is TRBJ1-2 and V is TRBV5-5; D is uncertain. Germline-derived CDR1 and CDR2 are SGHKS and YYEKEE (reference sequence). The CDR3 has 15 residues. Trimming left V 0 bases short and J 3 bases short, with 12 bases between. The CDR3 loop reads CASSLAPGSDYGYTF. CDR3 DNA sequence: TGTGCCAGCAGCTTGGCGCCCGGAAGTGACTATGGCTACACCTTC. The complete variable domain, with remaining parts taken from reference TRBV5-5 and TRBJ1-2, reads DAGVTQSPTHLIKTRGQQVTLRCSPISGHKSVSWYQQVLGQGPQFIFQYYEKEERGRGNFPDRFSARQFPNYSSELNVNALLLGDSALYLCASSLAPGSDYGYTFGSGTRLTVV.